This T cell receptor beta chain was recorded in a study of shared clonotypes between healthy human individuals. Caucasian adults living in Nashville, Tennessee, provided all samples. The germline gives CDR1 SGHRS, CDR2 YFSETQ. V shed 0 bases and J shed 4 bases, with 6 bases lying between them. The CDR3 runs to 13 residues. The method was immunoSEQ multiplex PCR; TCRdb's version includes in-frame clones alone and lacks a portion of them. The sample comprises over 1.5 million clones, 98% of which are singletons, and 0.45% rests with the top ten. This rearrangement joins TRBV5-1 to TRBJ2-3; no definite D call. This clonotype originated in a man younger than 45 in good health. The sequenced material came from naive CD4+ T cells sorted from blood. As to subset: CD45RA+ positively selected. As DNA, the CDR3 is TGCGCCAGCAGCTTGGCCGCTCCAGATACGCAGTATTTT. The encoded protein is CASSLAAPDTQYF.